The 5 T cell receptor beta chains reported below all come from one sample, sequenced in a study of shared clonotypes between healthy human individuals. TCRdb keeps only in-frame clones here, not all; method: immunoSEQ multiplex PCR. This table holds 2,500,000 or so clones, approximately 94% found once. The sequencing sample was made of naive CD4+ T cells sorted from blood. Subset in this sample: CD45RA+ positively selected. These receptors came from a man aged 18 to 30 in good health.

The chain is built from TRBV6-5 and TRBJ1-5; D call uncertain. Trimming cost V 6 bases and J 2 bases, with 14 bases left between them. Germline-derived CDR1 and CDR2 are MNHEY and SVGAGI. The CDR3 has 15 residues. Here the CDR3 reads CASSPSRVGNQPQHF. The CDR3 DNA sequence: TGTGCCAGCAGCCCTTCTAGGGTGGGCAATCAGCCCCAGCATTTT.

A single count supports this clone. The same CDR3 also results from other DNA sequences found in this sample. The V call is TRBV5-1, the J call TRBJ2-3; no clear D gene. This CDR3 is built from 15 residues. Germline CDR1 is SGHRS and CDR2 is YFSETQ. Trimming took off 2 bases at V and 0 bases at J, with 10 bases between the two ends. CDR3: CASSFGGTSTDTQYF. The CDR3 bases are TGCGCCAGCAGCTTCGGCGGTACTAGCACAGATACGCAGTATTTT.

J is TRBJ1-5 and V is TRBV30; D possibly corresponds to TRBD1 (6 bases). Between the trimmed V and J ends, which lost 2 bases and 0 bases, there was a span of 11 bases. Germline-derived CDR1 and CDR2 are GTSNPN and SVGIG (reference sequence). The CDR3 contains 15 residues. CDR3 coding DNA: TGTGCCTGGAGTCGGGACACTTTTAGCAATCAGCCCCAGCATTTT. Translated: CAWSRDTFSNQPQHF.

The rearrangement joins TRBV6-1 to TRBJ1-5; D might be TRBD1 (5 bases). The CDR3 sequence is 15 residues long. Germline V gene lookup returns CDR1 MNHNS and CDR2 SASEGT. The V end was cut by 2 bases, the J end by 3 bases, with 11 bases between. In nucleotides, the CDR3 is TGTGCCAGCAGTGAACAGGGCACAGACAATCAGCCCCAGCATTTT. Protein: CASSEQGTDNQPQHF.

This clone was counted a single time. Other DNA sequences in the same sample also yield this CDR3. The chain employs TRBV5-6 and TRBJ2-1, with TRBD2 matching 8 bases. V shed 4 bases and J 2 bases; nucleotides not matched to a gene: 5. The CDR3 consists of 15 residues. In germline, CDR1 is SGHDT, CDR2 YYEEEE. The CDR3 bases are TGTGCCAGCAGCCCGAGCGGGGGCCCCTACAATGAGCAGTTCTTC. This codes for CASSPSGGPYNEQFF.